This T cell receptor (beta chain) was captured by sequencing in a study of T cell responses to AZD1222 COVID-19 vaccine. Points from the study as a whole: Only a handful of AZD1222 recipients were seropositive at baseline. Most donors were white British, females outnumbered males, and clonal diversity was possibly underestimated. Nearly half of unique spike-specific TCRs reportedly avoided B.1.351 and B.1.1.7 mutated regions.

In regard to this clone: Its antigen is not known.

Here immunoSEQ multiplex PCR was the method, and the copy in TCRdb shows in-frame clones only, minus some. The sample contains some 120,000 clones, just over 90% of which appear only once. This CDR3 is built from 13 residues. In germline, CDR1 is MNHEY, CDR2 SVGEGT. The V and J ends lost 5 bases and 4 bases respectively, with 11 bases between them. The chain carries TRBV6-2 or TRBV6-3 and TRBJ1-1; no firm D call. The sample consisted of peripheral blood, taken on day 0 of AZD1222 vaccination. The source is an adult in good health. CDR3 DNA sequence: TGTGCCAGCAGTCATACAGTCCTCACTGAAGCTTTCTTT. Translating it yields CASSHTVLTEAFF.